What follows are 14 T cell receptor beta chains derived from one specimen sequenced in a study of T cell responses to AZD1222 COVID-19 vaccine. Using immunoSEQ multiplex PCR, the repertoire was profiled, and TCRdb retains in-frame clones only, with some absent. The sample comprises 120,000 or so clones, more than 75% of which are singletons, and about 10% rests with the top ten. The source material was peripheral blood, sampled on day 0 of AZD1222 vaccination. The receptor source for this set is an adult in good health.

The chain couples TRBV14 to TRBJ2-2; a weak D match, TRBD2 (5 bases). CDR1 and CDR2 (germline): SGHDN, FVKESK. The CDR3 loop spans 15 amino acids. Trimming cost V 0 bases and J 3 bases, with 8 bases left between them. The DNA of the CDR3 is TGTGCCAGCAGCCAAGATTGGACTTACACCGGGGAGCTGTTTTTT. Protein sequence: CASSQDWTYTGELFF.

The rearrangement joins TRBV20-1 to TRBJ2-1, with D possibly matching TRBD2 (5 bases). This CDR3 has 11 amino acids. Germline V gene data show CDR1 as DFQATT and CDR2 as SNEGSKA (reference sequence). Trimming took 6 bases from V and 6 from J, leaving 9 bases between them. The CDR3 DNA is TGCAGTGCAGCGGAGTTCAATGAGCAGTTCTTC. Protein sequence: CSAAEFNEQFF.

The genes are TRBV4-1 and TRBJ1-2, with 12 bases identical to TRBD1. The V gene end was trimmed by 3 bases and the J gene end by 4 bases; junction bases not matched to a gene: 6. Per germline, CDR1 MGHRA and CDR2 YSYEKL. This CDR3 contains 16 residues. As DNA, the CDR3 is TGCGCCAGCAGCCATAGCCCGGGACAGGGGGCCTATGGCTACACCTTC. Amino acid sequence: CASSHSPGQGAYGYTF.

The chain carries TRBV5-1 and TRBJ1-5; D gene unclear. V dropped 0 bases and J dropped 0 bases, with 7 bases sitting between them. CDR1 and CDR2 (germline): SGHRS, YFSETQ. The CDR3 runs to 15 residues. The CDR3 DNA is TGCGCCAGCAGCTTGGACGGCTTTAGCAATCAGCCCCAGCATTTT. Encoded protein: CASSLDGFSNQPQHF.

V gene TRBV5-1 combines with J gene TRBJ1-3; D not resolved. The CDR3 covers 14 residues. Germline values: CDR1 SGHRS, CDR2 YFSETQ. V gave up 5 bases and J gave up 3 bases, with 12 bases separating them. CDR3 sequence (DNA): TGCGCCAGCAGTCCTCTCTCCGTTGGAAACACCATATATTTT. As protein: CASSPLSVGNTIYF.

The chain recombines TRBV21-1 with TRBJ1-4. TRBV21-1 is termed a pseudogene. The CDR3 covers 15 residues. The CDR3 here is CASNQLRGSNEKLFF. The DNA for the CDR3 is TGTGCCAGCAACCAACTTCGGGGGTCTAATGAAAAACTGTTTTTT.

Here the CDR3 reads CASTSGMGHDYEQYF. CDR3 coding DNA: TGTGCCAGCACCTCCGGGATGGGCCACGACTACGAGCAGTACTTC. This chain connects TRBV27 to TRBJ2-7; D perhaps matches TRBD2 (5 bases). Trimming took 7 bases from V and 3 from J, leaving 19 bases between them. Per germline, CDR1 MNHEY and CDR2 SMNVEV (reference sequence). The CDR3 spans 15 residues.

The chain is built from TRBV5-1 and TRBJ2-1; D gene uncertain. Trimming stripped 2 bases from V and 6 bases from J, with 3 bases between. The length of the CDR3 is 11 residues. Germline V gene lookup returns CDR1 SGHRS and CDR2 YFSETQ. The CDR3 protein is CASSFTNEQFF. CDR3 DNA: TGCGCCAGCAGCTTCACCAATGAGCAGTTCTTC.

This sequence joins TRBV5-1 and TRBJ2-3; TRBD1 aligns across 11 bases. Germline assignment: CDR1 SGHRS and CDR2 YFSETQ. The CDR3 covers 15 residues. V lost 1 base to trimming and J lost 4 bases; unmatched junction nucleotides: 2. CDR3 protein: CASSLWGQGADTQYF. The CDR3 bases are TGCGCCAGCAGCTTGTGGGGACAGGGGGCAGATACGCAGTATTTT. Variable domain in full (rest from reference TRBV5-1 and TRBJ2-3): KAGVTQTPRYLIKTRGQQVTLSCSPISGHRSVSWYQQTPGQGLQFLFEYFSETQRNKGNFPGRFSGRQFSNSRSEMNVSTLELGDSALYLCASSLWGQGADTQYFGPGTRLTVL.

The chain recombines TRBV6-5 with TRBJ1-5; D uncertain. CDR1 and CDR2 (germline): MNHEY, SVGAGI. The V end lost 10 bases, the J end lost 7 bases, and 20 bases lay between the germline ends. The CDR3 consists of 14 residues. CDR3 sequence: CATRLGGRGQPQHF. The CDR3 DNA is TGTGCCACCCGTTTAGGTGGGAGAGGACAGCCCCAGCATTTT.

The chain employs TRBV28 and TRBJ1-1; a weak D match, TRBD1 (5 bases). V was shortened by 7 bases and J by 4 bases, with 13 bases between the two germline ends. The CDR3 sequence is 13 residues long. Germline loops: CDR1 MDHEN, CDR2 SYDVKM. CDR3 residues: CASTGTGSTEAFF. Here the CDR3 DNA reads TGTGCCAGCACCGGGACGGGGAGCACTGAAGCTTTCTTT.

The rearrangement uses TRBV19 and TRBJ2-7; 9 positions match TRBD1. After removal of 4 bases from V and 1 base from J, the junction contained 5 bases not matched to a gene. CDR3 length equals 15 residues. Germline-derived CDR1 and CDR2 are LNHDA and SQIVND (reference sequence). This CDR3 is CASSKGQGISYEQYF. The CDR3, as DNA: TGTGCCAGTAGTAAAGGACAGGGGATTTCCTACGAGCAGTACTTC.

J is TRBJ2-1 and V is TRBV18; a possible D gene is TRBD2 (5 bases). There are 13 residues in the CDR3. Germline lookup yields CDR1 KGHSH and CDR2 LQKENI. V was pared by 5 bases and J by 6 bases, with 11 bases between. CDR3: CASSATEGNEQFF. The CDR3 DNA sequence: TGTGCCAGCTCAGCTACCGAGGGCAATGAGCAGTTCTTC.

In DNA form, the CDR3 reads TGTGCCAGCACGGGACAGGAGGCTTCGAACACTGAAGCTTTCTTT. Protein sequence: CASTGQEASNTEAFF. The genes are TRBV28 and TRBJ1-1; 8 bases agree with TRBD1. J was trimmed by 1 base and V by 7 bases; bases with no gene match: 8. Per germline, CDR1 MDHEN and CDR2 SYDVKM. The CDR3 covers 15 residues.